Presented here are 12 T cell receptor beta chains from one specimen sequenced in a study of OX40 agonist ivuxolimab in advanced cancers. TCRdb's copy holds only in-frame clones and misses some; the assay was immunoSEQ multiplex PCR. The sample holds fewer than 65,000 clones, 79% seen once. Sequenced here: CD4+ or CD8+ T cells sorted from blood, sampled in a trial of the OX40 agonist ivuxolimab. Receptor source: an adult with an advanced solid tumor such as melanoma, head and neck, liver or kidney cancer.

In its sample, this clone was seen once. V gene TRBV7-5 combines with J gene TRBJ2-1; the D call in the table, TRBD2, was not verified against the DNA. TRBV7-5 is a listed pseudogene. This CDR3 comprises 12 residues. CDR3 loop: CASTPQLNEQFF. CDR3 nucleotides: TGTGCCAGCACCCCCCAACTTAATGAGCAGTTCTTC.

CDR3 bases: TGTGCCAGCAGCCAAGAGGCCGAGCAGTACTTC. Its protein is CASSQEAEQYF. The chain has TRBV7-9 and TRBJ2-7; no clear D gene. Germline V lookup: CDR1 SEHNR, CDR2 FQNEAQ (reference sequence). The CDR3 covers 11 residues. Trimming took 5 bases from V and 6 from J, leaving 8 bases between them. Full variable domain (outside the CDR3, taken from reference TRBV7-9 and TRBJ2-7): DTGVSQNPRHKITKRGQNVTFRCDPISEHNRLYWYRQTLGQGPEFLTYFQNEAQLEKSRLLSDRFSAERPKGSFSTLEIQRTEQGDSAMYLCASSQEAEQYFGPGTRLTVT.

V gene TRBV4-3 combines with J gene TRBJ1-6; D possibly corresponds to TRBD1 (6 bases). The CDR3 is 17 residues long. The ends were cut back, 0 bases at V and 9 bases at J, with 18 bases in the middle. Germline assignment: CDR1 LGHNA and CDR2 YSLEER. CDR3 amino acids: CASSQDGQPVNGSPLHF. CDR3 DNA: TGCGCCAGCAGCCAAGACGGACAGCCGGTTAACGGTTCACCCCTCCACTTT.

This chain joins TRBV7-2 and TRBJ1-1; a weak D match, TRBD1 (6 bases). The CDR3 length is 13 residues. Per the germline V gene, CDR1 is SGHTA and CDR2 is FQGNSA. Trimming removed 6 bases from V and 5 bases from J, with 13 bases in between. In DNA form, the CDR3 reads TGTGCCAGCAGTTGGGACCAGGGGACTGAAGCTTTCTTT. This gives the protein CASSWDQGTEAFF.

The count of this clone is one. The V gene is TRBV7-9, the J gene TRBJ2-2, with D perhaps being TRBD1 or TRBD2 (6 bases each). Germline V gene sequence: CDR1 SEHNR, CDR2 FQNEAQ (reference sequence). The CDR3 covers 16 residues. Trimming left V 1 base short and J 1 base short, with 10 bases between. CDR3 loop: CASSLVGGQNTGELFF. CDR3 sequence (DNA): TGTGCCAGCAGCTTAGTTGGGGGGCAGAACACCGGGGAGCTGTTTTTT.

This clone was observed many times. The chain uses TRBV27 and TRBJ2-7; 9 nucleotides line up with TRBD2. V shed 7 bases, J shed 3 bases, and the junction held 13 bases outside the gene matches. CDR1 is MNHEY, CDR2 SMNVEV, per germline (reference sequence). This CDR3 has 16 amino acids. CDR3 sequence (DNA): TGTGCCAGCACCACCAAAGACCCTAGCGGGATCTACGAGCAGTACTTC. It translates to CASTTKDPSGIYEQYF.

The chain joins TRBV10-3 to TRBJ1-5; D perhaps matches TRBD1 (5 bases). CDR3 length equals 13 residues. Germline assignment: CDR1 ENHRY and CDR2 SYGVKD. Trimming stripped 7 bases from V and 2 bases from J, with 9 bases between. The CDR3 spells CAINQGGNQPQHF. DNA for the CDR3: TGTGCCATCAACCAGGGAGGCAATCAGCCCCAGCATTTT.

The J gene is TRBJ2-7, the V gene TRBV21-1; TRBD1 is the table's D call, not checked against the DNA. TRBV21-1 has pseudogene status. This CDR3 has 15 amino acids. The CDR3 sequence is CASSRGTGVVYEQYF. The CDR3 DNA sequence: TGTGCCAGCAGCAGAGGGACAGGGGTAGTCTACGAGCAGTACTTC.

The chain couples TRBV14 to TRBJ1-6, with D unclear. The V gene's germline CDR1 is SGHDN and CDR2 FVKESK. The CDR3 extends over 19 amino acids. V was trimmed by 3 bases and J by 3 bases, leaving 21 bases between them. CDR3 DNA sequence: TGTGCCAGCAGCCACACATTAAGAAGACCGTTGTTCTATAATTCACCCCTCCACTTT. It is translated as CASSHTLRRPLFYNSPLHF. The variable domain in full, completed from reference TRBV14 and TRBJ1-6, reads EAGVTQFPSHSVIEKGQTVTLRCDPISGHDNLYWYRRVMGKEIKFLLHFVKESKQDESGMPNNRFLAERTGGTYSTLKVQPAELEDSGVYFCASSHTLRRPLFYNSPLHFGNGTRLTVT.

The chain links TRBV2 to TRBJ1-5; D call uncertain. This CDR3 is 15 amino acids long. CDR1 is SNHLY and CDR2 is FYNNEI in the germline V gene. Trimming took 8 bases from V and 5 from J, leaving 19 bases between them. CDR3 amino acids: CASALDSNGYQPQHF. The CDR3 DNA reads TGTGCCAGCGCCTTGGACTCAAACGGGTATCAGCCCCAGCATTTT.

The V gene is TRBV5-1, the J gene TRBJ1-4; TRBD1 agrees at 7 bases. Germline loops: CDR1 SGHRS, CDR2 YFSETQ. This CDR3 spans 16 amino acids. The V and J ends lost 0 bases and 5 bases, in that order; junction bases with no gene match: 7. In DNA, the CDR3 is TGCGCCAGCAGCTTGGCGTCCCAGGGGGGGAATGAAAAACTGTTTTTT. Amino acids: CASSLASQGGNEKLFF.

J is TRBJ1-1 and V is TRBV5-1; D uncertain. CDR1 and CDR2 from the germline V gene are SGHRS and YFSETQ. Trimming left V 4 bases short and J 0 bases short, with 10 bases between. This CDR3 is 14 amino acids long. CDR3: CASSPELMNTEAFF. In DNA, the CDR3 is TGCGCCAGCAGCCCCGAGCTAATGAACACTGAAGCTTTCTTT.